This is a list of T cell receptor beta chains from one sample in a study of blood T cell repertoires in COVID-19. The repertoire was sequenced with immunoSEQ multiplex PCR; TCRdb's copy has only in-frame clones and lacks some. There are 250,000 to 350,000 clones in the sample; around 90% occur only once, and 2.2% lies in the top ten. Sequencing was done on a sample of peripheral blood. Source of these receptors: a woman in her forties or fifties who had recovered from COVID-19. CDR3s include the opening cysteine and the closing phenylalanine or tryptophan. D genes are given only for firm matches. Only some rows state a clone size, as once, few, many or a class for expanded clones.

V gene	clone size	D gene	J gene	CDR3 DNA	CDR3 protein
TRBV6-1	.	.	TRBJ2-7	TGTGCCAGCAGTGAGCCCCTAATAAAGCAGTACTTC	CASSEPLIKQYF
TRBV24-1	.	TRBD1	TRBJ1-2	TGTGCCACCAGTGATGAGGGACAGGGCTATGGCTACACCTTC	CATSDEGQGYGYTF
TRBV6-5	.	TRBD1	TRBJ1-3	TGTGCCAGCAGGACGACAGGGGACTCTGGAAACACCATATATTTT	CASRTTGDSGNTIYF
TRBV27	once	TRBD1	TRBJ2-7	TGTGCCAGCAGTTTAGGATTGGGACAGTCAAGAACCTACGAGCAGTACTTC	CASSLGLGQSRTYEQYF
TRBV7-9	.	.	TRBJ2-7	TGTGCCAGCAGCTTAGGCAGCGAAACCTACGAGCAGTACTTC	CASSLGSETYEQYF
TRBV30	.	TRBD1	TRBJ2-5	TGTGCCTGGAGTGGGAGGACAGGGGGAACACAAGTAAAGACCCAGTACTTC	CAWSGRTGGTQVKTQYF
TRBV21-1	.	.	TRBJ2-1	TGTGCCAGCGGTGGGAGTTCCCTTGAGCAGTTCTTC	CASGGSSLEQFF
TRBV15	.	.	TRBJ2-7	TGTGCCACCAGCAGAGGACAGCCGAGAACCTACGAGCAGTACTTC	CATSRGQPRTYEQYF
TRBV7-2	.	.	TRBJ1-1	TGTGCCAGCAGCTTAGCCATGAACACTGAAGCTTTCTTT	CASSLAMNTEAFF
TRBV28	.	.	TRBJ1-5	TGTGCCAGCAGCCGAGGGGGGGGCAGCGGCAATCAGCCCCAGCATTTT	CASSRGGGSGNQPQHF
TRBV5-4	.	TRBD2	TRBJ2-3	TGTGCCAGCAGCTTAGGCGGGGGGGCCGGCACAGATACGCAGTATTTT	CASSLGGGAGTDTQYF
TRBV4-1	few	TRBD1	TRBJ1-5	TGCGCCAGCAGCCCCACGACAGGGACGGGCGCGCCCCAGCATTTT	CASSPTTGTGAPQHF
TRBV7-2	.	.	TRBJ2-5	TGTGCCAGCAGCGAGGTTTTAACTCAAGAGACCCAGTACTTC	CASSEVLTQETQYF
TRBV5-6	.	TRBD1	TRBJ1-1	TGTGCCAGCAGTTACCGACAGGGGGGCGAAGCTTTCTTT	CASSYRQGGEAFF
TRBV9	.	TRBD2	TRBJ2-1	TGTGCCAGCAGCGTCCGTGGGGCTAGCGGGGGGTCCTCCTACAATGAGCAGTTCTTC	CASSVRGASGGSSYNEQFF
TRBV21-1	.	.	TRBJ1-1	TGTGCCAGCAGCAAAGTCAGGAGGGTGAACACTGAAGCTTTCTTT	CASSKVRRVNTEAFF
TRBV9	.	TRBD1	TRBJ1-3	TGTGCCAGCAGCCGGGGGGGACAGGGAGGAAACACCATATATTTT	CASSRGGQGGNTIYF
TRBV2	.	TRBD1	TRBJ1-3	TGTGCCAGCAGCGCGCAGACAGGGTTTGGAAACACCATATATTTT	CASSAQTGFGNTIYF
TRBV11-3	once	.	TRBJ2-1	TGTGCCAGCAGCTTAGGAGGAGGGCCCGATGAGCAGTTCTTC	CASSLGGGPDEQFF
TRBV11-2	.	TRBD2	TRBJ2-2	TGTGCCAGCAGCCGACTAGCGGGAAAAACCGGGGAGCTGTTTTTT	CASSRLAGKTGELFF
TRBV19	.	TRBD1	TRBJ1-3	TGTGCCAGCCTGGACAGGGCTCGAAACACCATATATTTT	CASLDRARNTIYF
TRBV6-2/TRBV6-3	few	.	TRBJ1-1	TGTGCCAGCAGTGAGCAGGAGAACACTGAAGCTTTCTTT	CASSEQENTEAFF
TRBV4-3	.	TRBD2	TRBJ2-1	TGCGCCAGCAGCTCGCGTCCTAGCGGGAGTACATACAATGAGCAGTTCTTC	CASSSRPSGSTYNEQFF
TRBV7-9	.	.	TRBJ2-7	TGTGCCACCTCGGAAGCGGGCGACTACGAGCAGTACTTC	CATSEAGDYEQYF
TRBV5-1	.	.	TRBJ1-1	TGCGCCAGCAGCTTGGCCAGTGGGAACACTGAAGCTTTCTTT	CASSLASGNTEAFF
TRBV30	once	.	TRBJ2-1	TGTGCCTGGAGTGTACTGGGGCGGACGAAGTTCTTC	CAWSVLGRTKFF
TRBV28	.	TRBD1	TRBJ1-2	TGTGCCAGCAGGGGACAGGGCGTAGATGGCTACACCTTC	CASRGQGVDGYTF
TRBV5-6	.	.	TRBJ1-2	TGTGCCAGCAGTCGGGTGAGCGGCTACACCTTC	CASSRVSGYTF
TRBV28	.	.	TRBJ1-3	TGTGCCAGCAGCCCTTTGGCGAGGCAGGGCTACACCATATATTTT	CASSPLARQGYTIYF
TRBV19	once	.	TRBJ1-3	TGTGCCAGTAGGATCCTGACAGGAACCTCTGGAAACACCATATATTTT	CASRILTGTSGNTIYF
TRBV18	.	TRBD1	TRBJ1-1	TGTGCCAGCTCACCTCTTGATACAGGGGGTCCCGGCACTGAAGCTTTCTTT	CASSPLDTGGPGTEAFF
TRBV7-6	.	.	TRBJ2-7	TGTGCCAGCAGCTTAGAAGCGGGTGGCTACGAGCAGTACTTC	CASSLEAGGYEQYF
TRBV4-2	.	TRBD1	TRBJ1-2	TGTGCCAGCAGCCAAGCCCTCGAGGCTACGGCAGGGGGATCACAGTCCGGCTACACCTTC	CASSQALEATAGGSQSGYTF
TRBV19	.	TRBD1	TRBJ1-5	TGTGCCAGTTGGGACAGCAGATATAGCAATCAGCCCCAGCATTTT	CASWDSRYSNQPQHF
TRBV9	.	.	TRBJ2-7	TGTGCCAGCAGCCCAAGACAGGCTAATCCTATCTACGAGCAGTACTTC	CASSPRQANPIYEQYF
TRBV7-9	.	TRBD1	TRBJ2-1	TGTGCCAGCAGCTTAGTCCAGGGGGATCGGAATGAGCAGTTCTTC	CASSLVQGDRNEQFF
TRBV6-5	.	.	TRBJ1-1	TGTGCCAGCAGTTACCTTTTCTTGGGGGCGCCCACTGAAGCTTTCTTT	CASSYLFLGAPTEAFF
TRBV6-5	.	.	TRBJ1-4	TGTGCCAGCAGCCTAGGAGGGGCTCCTGAAAAACTGTTTTTT	CASSLGGAPEKLFF
TRBV18	.	.	TRBJ2-4	TGTGCCAGCTCACCATCCAGAGACGGGAACATTCAGTACTTC	CASSPSRDGNIQYF
TRBV21-1	.	.	TRBJ2-7	TGTGCCAGCAGCACGGGAATTTACGAGCAGTACTTC	CASSTGIYEQYF
TRBV6-5	.	.	TRBJ1-5	TGTGCCAGCAGGGCAGGGGAGTACGGCAATCAGCCCCAGCATTTT	CASRAGEYGNQPQHF
TRBV7-2	few	.	TRBJ1-5	TGTGCCAGCAGCCCCCTAGGAAGCAATCAGCCCCAGCATTTT	CASSPLGSNQPQHF
TRBV20-1	.	.	TRBJ2-1	TGCAGTGCTCCAGGATACAATGAGCAGTTCTTC	CSAPGYNEQFF
TRBV6-4	.	TRBD2	TRBJ2-1	TGTGCCAGCAGCGTCCTAGCGGGATTAAGCTCCTACAATGAGCAGTTCTTC	CASSVLAGLSSYNEQFF
TRBV13	.	.	TRBJ2-1	TGTGCCGGCAGCTTAGTTGGCGGGGGCGGAAATGAGCAGTTCTTC	CAGSLVGGGGNEQFF
TRBV5-1	.	.	TRBJ2-7	TGCGCCAGCAGCTTGGGTGAGGGGAGGGAGCAGTACTTC	CASSLGEGREQYF
TRBV7-2	.	TRBD1	TRBJ1-4	TGTGCCAGCAGCTTGCAGGGGGCAGTGGCTGAAAAACTGTTTTTT	CASSLQGAVAEKLFF
TRBV9	.	.	TRBJ1-1	TGTGCCAGCAGCGGAATAACGGGACATCACACTGAAGCTTTCTTT	CASSGITGHHTEAFF
TRBV24-1	once	TRBD1	TRBJ1-1	TGTGCCACCAGTGATTCTGGGACAGGGGTGGCTGAAGCTTTCTTT	CATSDSGTGVAEAFF
TRBV9	.	.	TRBJ1-3	TGTGCCAGCAGCGGCGGGGGATTGAAACCAGGGACTCTTGGAAACACCATATATTTT	CASSGGGLKPGTLGNTIYF
TRBV6-5	once	.	TRBJ2-6	TGTGCCAGCAGTTCCGGGGAAGGTGGGGCCAACGTCCTGACTTTC	CASSSGEGGANVLTF
TRBV7-9	.	.	TRBJ1-2	TGTGCCAGCAGCCCGGACGGGACTCTCAACTATGGCTACACCTTC	CASSPDGTLNYGYTF